The 24 T cell receptor beta chains in this list originate from one sample, sequenced in a study of OX40 agonist ivuxolimab in advanced cancers. The protocol was immunoSEQ multiplex PCR, while the TCRdb copy is restricted to in-frame clones and leaves out a portion. Of about 55,000 clones in the sample, about 90% are singletons; the top ten hold about an eighth. The source material was CD4+ or CD8+ T cells sorted from blood, sampled in a trial of the OX40 agonist ivuxolimab. The receptors derive from an adult with an advanced solid tumor such as melanoma, head and neck, liver or kidney cancer.

To note about this clone: The CDR3 does not end in the conserved phenylalanine or tryptophan, so this is likely a read error. The gene calls are TRBV6-4 and TRBJ1-6, with 9 bases aligning to TRBD1. V was clipped by 4 bases and J by 5 bases; unmatched bases: 6. Per germline, CDR1 MRHNA and CDR2 SNTAGT. The CDR3 runs 16 residues. The CDR3 DNA is TGTGCCAGCAGTGGGGGGACAGGGAGGGATAATTCACCCCTCCACCTT. Protein product: CASSGGTGRDNSPLHL.

A few counts support this clone. The chain uses TRBV7-9 and TRBJ1-2, with unresolved D. With 1 base removed from V and 2 bases from J, the gap between germline ends came to 14 bases. Germline V gene lookup returns CDR1 SEHNR and CDR2 FQNEAQ (reference sequence). The CDR3 is 16 residues long. Written as DNA, the CDR3 is TGTGCCAGCAGCTTAGGAGGTATAGGAGGAAACTATGGCTACACCTTC. As protein: CASSLGGIGGNYGYTF.

The V and J genes are TRBV10-3 and TRBJ2-1, with D perhaps TRBD2 (5 bases). Trimming removed 4 bases from V and 6 bases from J, with 22 bases in between. From germline, CDR1 is ENHRY and CDR2 SYGVKD. The CDR3 runs to 17 residues. The CDR3 here is CAISAMVPDSAGNEQFF. CDR3 nucleotides: TGTGCCATCAGTGCGATGGTCCCGGACTCAGCAGGCAATGAGCAGTTCTTC.

The chain links TRBV19 to TRBJ1-1; 7 bases align to TRBD1. Germline values: CDR1 LNHDA, CDR2 SQIVND (reference sequence). This CDR3 contains 14 residues. The trim removed 5 bases at V and 7 bases at J, leaving 10 bases unmatched. In nucleotides, the CDR3 is TGTGCCAGTAGTCTCCGGGACAGTGGGATTGAAGCTTTCTTT. Protein product: CASSLRDSGIEAFF.

The chain joins TRBV9 to TRBJ1-2; 12 nucleotides line up with TRBD1. Germline CDR1 is SGDLS and CDR2 is YYNGEE. The CDR3 length is 13 residues. J was trimmed by 8 bases and V by 4 bases; bases with no gene match: 3. The CDR3 protein is CASSLGTGGGYTF. The DNA for the CDR3 is TGTGCCAGCAGCCTAGGGACAGGGGGCGGCTACACCTTC. The complete variable domain, with remaining parts taken from reference TRBV9 and TRBJ1-2, reads DSGVTQTPKHLITATGQRVTLRCSPRSGDLSVYWYQQSLDQGLQFLIQYYNGEERAKGNILERFSAQQFPDLHSELNLSSLELGDSALYFCASSLGTGGGYTFGSGTRLTVV.

The chain recombines TRBV7-2 with TRBJ2-5; D gene ambiguous. Germline lookup yields CDR1 SGHTA and CDR2 FQGNSA. V was trimmed by 5 bases and J by 5 bases, leaving 12 bases between them. The CDR3 extends over 13 amino acids. The CDR3: CASSKPSGETQYF. CDR3 in DNA: TGTGCCAGCAGCAAACCATCCGGGGAGACCCAGTACTTC.

This clone has a single count. The rearrangement uses TRBV29-1 and TRBJ1-4; TRBD1 is a possible D gene (5 bases). V gave up 2 bases and J gave up 13 bases, with 11 bases separating them. Germline V gene lookup returns CDR1 SQVTM and CDR2 ANQGSEA. The CDR3 length is 11 residues. CDR3 nucleotides: TGCAGCGTTGAAAGGAGGGGCGGACTGTTTTTT. Translated: CSVERRGGLFF.

CDR3 DNA: TGTGCCAGCGGACTCGGAGGCACCGGGGAGCTGTTTTTT. This translates into CASGLGGTGELFF. The J gene is TRBJ2-2, the V gene TRBV25-1; a weak D match, TRBD2 (5 bases). Looked up from germline, CDR1 is MGHDK and CDR2 is SYGVNS. This CDR3 has 13 residues. V lost 8 bases to trimming and J lost 4 bases, with 11 bases between them.

This chain uses TRBV9 with TRBJ2-7; maybe TRBD2 (7 bases). There are 15 residues in the CDR3. The germline V and J ends were trimmed by 3 bases and 3 bases, with 16 bases remaining between them. Germline values: CDR1 SGDLS, CDR2 YYNGEE. Written as DNA, the CDR3 is TGTGCCAGCAGCGCTGTCGGGGGCGGGAGCTACGAGCAGTACTTC. Translated: CASSAVGGGSYEQYF.

This sequence joins TRBV11-1 and TRBJ1-4; 9 bases align to TRBD1. The CDR3 has 17 amino acids. Germline assignment: CDR1 SGHAT and CDR2 FQDESV (reference sequence). After removal of 3 bases from V and 2 bases from J, the junction contained 7 bases not matched to a gene. The CDR3 here is CASSLVGQGSTNEKLFF. In DNA, the CDR3 is TGTGCCAGCAGCTTGGTAGGACAGGGGTCCACTAATGAAAAACTGTTTTTT.

The J gene is TRBJ2-7, the V gene TRBV7-9, with D possibly called TRBD1 or TRBD2 (7 bases each). CDR1 SEHNR and CDR2 FQNEAQ come from the germline V gene (reference sequence). The V end was cut by 4 bases, the J end by 1 base, with 20 bases between. CDR3 size: 17 residues. The CDR3, as DNA: TGTGCCAGCAGCTCAAGCGGGACAGCCGGGTTTTCCTACGAGCAGTACTTC. It codes for CASSSSGTAGFSYEQYF.

V and J are TRBV13 and TRBJ2-3, with a possible D match to TRBD2 (6 bases). This CDR3 comprises 17 residues. Deletions cut 5 bases from V and 0 bases from J, with 18 bases between. Germline lookup yields CDR1 PRHDT and CDR2 FYEKMQ (reference sequence). Here the CDR3 reads CASSDRTRGTSTDTQYF. In DNA form, the CDR3 reads TGTGCCAGCAGCGACCGAACCCGGGGGACCAGCACAGATACGCAGTATTTT. The full variable domain, with the rest looked up from reference TRBV13 and TRBJ2-3, is AAGVIQSPRHLIKEKRETATLKCYPIPRHDTVYWYQQGPGQDPQFLISFYEKMQSDKGSIPDRFSAQQFSDYHSELNMSSLELGDSALYFCASSDRTRGTSTDTQYFGPGTRLTVL.

This clone was detected only a few times. The chain links TRBV11-3 to TRBJ2-5; 8 bases are a match to TRBD1. Germline V gene sequence: CDR1 SGHNT, CDR2 YENEEA. Trimming took 5 bases from V and 2 from J; bases not matched to a gene: 7. The CDR3 runs to 15 residues. Here the CDR3 reads CASSPRTGWQETQYF. CDR3 sequence (DNA): TGTGCCAGCAGCCCCCGGACAGGGTGGCAAGAGACCCAGTACTTC.

This clone was counted between two and nine times. The rearrangement links TRBV7-8 to TRBJ2-7; D tentatively reads TRBD1 or TRBD2 (6 bases each). The CDR3 has 15 residues. V was clipped by 5 bases and J by 4 bases, with 18 bases between them. The germline gives CDR1 SGHVS, CDR2 FQNEAQ. CDR3: CASSPSLGGGYEQYF. The CDR3 bases are TGTGCCAGCAGCCCGTCCCTGGGGGGCGGGTACGAGCAGTACTTC. The complete variable domain, with remaining parts taken from reference TRBV7-8 and TRBJ2-7, reads GAGVSQSPRYKVAKRGQDVALRCDPISGHVSLFWYQQALGQGPEFLTYFQNEAQLDKSGLPSDRFFAERPEGSVSTLKIQRTQQEDSAVYLCASSPSLGGGYEQYFGPGTRLTVT.

This clone was recorded only once. This rearrangement joins TRBV11-2 to TRBJ2-3; TRBD1 is a possible D gene (6 bases). Germline V gene data show CDR1 as SGHAT and CDR2 as FQNNGV. The CDR3 totals 14 residues. V was trimmed by 2 bases and J by 6 bases, leaving 12 bases between them. The CDR3 DNA reads TGTGCCAGCAGCTTAATAGACAGGCCGGATACGCAGTATTTT. Its protein product is CASSLIDRPDTQYF.

The CDR3: CASSLQGSHEQYF. Written as DNA, the CDR3 is TGCGCCAGCAGCTTGCAGGGGTCCCACGAGCAGTACTTC. The chain combines TRBV5-1 with TRBJ2-7, with D perhaps matching TRBD1 (6 bases). Per germline, CDR1 SGHRS and CDR2 YFSETQ. The V and J ends lost 1 base and 5 bases respectively, with 10 bases between them. The CDR3 covers 13 residues. Using reference TRBV5-1 and TRBJ2-7 for the parts outside the CDR3, the full variable domain is KAGVTQTPRYLIKTRGQQVTLSCSPISGHRSVSWYQQTPGQGLQFLFEYFSETQRNKGNFPGRFSGRQFSNSRSEMNVSTLELGDSALYLCASSLQGSHEQYFGPGTRLTVT.

This clone appeared once. The rearrangement uses TRBV27 and TRBJ1-5; D gene unclear. The CDR3 consists of 13 residues. CDR1 MNHEY and CDR2 SMNVEV come from the germline V gene (reference sequence). V lost 3 bases and J lost 1, with 4 bases in between. The CDR3 reads CASSFESNQPQHF. CDR3 in DNA: TGTGCCAGCAGTTTCGAGAGCAATCAGCCCCAGCATTTT.

The chain has TRBV7-7 and TRBJ2-2; D ambiguous. Trimming removed 4 bases at V and 7 bases at J, with 7 bases between. This CDR3 comprises 12 residues. CDR1 is SSHAT, CDR2 FNYEAQ, per germline (reference sequence). The CDR3 loop reads CASSSQNGELFF. The DNA for the CDR3 is TGTGCCAGCAGCTCCCAAAACGGGGAGCTGTTTTTT.

On this clone itself: Distinct nucleotide sequences in the sample also encode this CDR3. The chain recombines TRBV5-4 with TRBJ2-2, with TRBD2 matching over 8 bases. The V gene end was trimmed by 2 bases and the J gene end by 5 bases; junction bases not matched to a gene: 5. This CDR3 is built from 15 residues. From germline, CDR1 is SGHNT and CDR2 YYREEE (reference sequence). The CDR3 protein is CASSFWTGGTGELFF. The CDR3 DNA reads TGTGCCAGCAGCTTTTGGACGGGAGGGACCGGGGAGCTGTTTTTT. Based on the CDR3 plus reference TRBV5-4 and TRBJ2-2, the full variable domain is ETGVTQSPTHLIKTRGQQVTLRCSSQSGHNTVSWYQQALGQGPQFIFQYYREEENGRGNFPPRFSGLQFPNYSSELNVNALELDDSALYLCASSFWTGGTGELFFGEGSRLTVL.

The chain links TRBV28 to TRBJ1-4; 10 bases match TRBD1. The V gene end was trimmed by 3 bases and the J gene end by 6 bases; junction bases not matched to a gene: 7. The germline CDR1 and CDR2 sequences are MDHEN and SYDVKM. CDR3 size: 16 residues. The CDR3 spells CASSFSLGQGDEKLFF. The CDR3 DNA follows: TGTGCCAGCAGTTTTAGTTTAGGACAGGGGGATGAAAAACTGTTTTTT.

The chain carries TRBV27 and TRBJ1-1; maybe TRBD1 (6 bases). This CDR3 spans 14 amino acids. The germline gives CDR1 MNHEY, CDR2 SMNVEV (reference sequence). The V gene lost 4 bases and the J gene lost 3 bases, with 12 bases spanning the gap. The CDR3 region has the DNA TGTGCCAGCAGTTCAATCGGACAGTACACTGAAGCTTTCTTT. This sequence encodes CASSSIGQYTEAFF.

The rearrangement links TRBV4-1 to TRBJ1-1; a weak D match, TRBD1 (6 bases). Germline loops: CDR1 MGHRA, CDR2 YSYEKL. CDR3 length: 15 residues. V gave up 4 bases and J gave up 1 base, with 13 bases separating them. The CDR3 sequence: CASSPPDRENTEAFF. The CDR3 coding sequence is TGCGCCAGCAGCCCCCCGGACAGAGAGAACACTGAAGCTTTCTTT.

The rearrangement joins TRBV2 to TRBJ1-1; no definite D call. Per the germline V gene, CDR1 is SNHLY and CDR2 is FYNNEI. The CDR3 consists of 10 residues. V shed 8 bases and J shed 7 bases, with 8 bases lying between them. CDR3 DNA sequence: TGTGCCAGCGGCCGCCTTGAAGCTTTCTTT. As protein: CASGRLEAFF.

The CDR3 is CASSSGVGVNTEAFF. CDR3 nucleotides: TGTGCCAGCAGTTCCGGGGTAGGGGTGAACACTGAAGCTTTCTTT. The chain couples TRBV6-5 to TRBJ1-1; TRBD1 might be the D (5 bases). This CDR3 comprises 15 residues. CDR1 is MNHEY, CDR2 SVGAGI, per germline. V lost 4 bases and J 0 bases, leaving 12 bases between the germline ends.